The T cell receptor (beta chain) described here comes from a study of T cell responses to AZD1222 COVID-19 vaccine. Points from the study as a whole: Repertoire collection took place solely once the T cell response had peaked. Only five to seven AZD1222 recipients were seropositive at baseline. Most donors were white British and more were female, and clonal diversity was possibly underestimated. Distributed over spike, vaccine-associated CD4 TCRs predominated at 160-218 and 743-854.

This clone has a handful of counts. Its antigen remains unknown. The CDR3 runs to 13 residues. The V segment lost 7 bases and the J segment 5 bases; nucleotides outside the gene matches: 5. Germline V lookup: CDR1 SQVTM, CDR2 ANQGSEA. The table came from immunoSEQ multiplex PCR; TCRdb's copy has only in-frame clones and leaves some out. The sample has 150,000 to 200,000 clones, around 93% seen once. V and J are TRBV29-1 and TRBJ2-1; 10 positions agree with TRBD1. Sequenced material: peripheral blood, taken on day 0 of AZD1222 vaccination. This sequence originates from an adult in good health. For the CDR3, the DNA is TGCAGCGGGGGACAGGGGAGGCACAATGAGCAGTTCTTC. It yields the protein CSGGQGRHNEQFF.